The rows below give T cell receptor beta chains drawn from one sample of a study of CDR3 diversity in severe acne. One entry per CDR3 protein results from TCRdb running MiXCR on the PCR reads. The profile covers approximately 97,000 distinct CDR3 sequences, with 51% appearing a single time and around 11% taken by the ten largest. The sequenced sample consisted of blood. The receptor source for this set is a male donor with acne. Each CDR3 is given with its conserved first and last residue. A D gene is named only where the DNA matches it firmly. Clone size is stated in some rows and not others, as once, few, many or a class when expanded.

>TRBJ2-5|NA|TRBD2|TRBV28
TGTGCCAGCAGTTCACTGTCCGGGACTAGTCGACGGGAGACCCAGTACTTC
CASSSLSGTSRRETQYF
>TRBJ2-7|once|NA|TRBV9
TGTGCCAGCAGCCCAGGGGACGGGTACGAGCAGTACTTC
CASSPGDGYEQYF
>TRBJ1-2|NA|TRBD1|TRBV15
TGTGCCACCAGCAGAGCACAGGGGGCGTACGGCTACACCTTC
CATSRAQGAYGYTF
>TRBJ2-7|many|NA|TRBV20-1
TGCAGTGCTAGAGTACAAGGCAGGGGAGAGGTCGAGCAGTACTTC
CSARVQGRGEVEQYF
>TRBJ1-1|NA|NA|TRBV7-2
TGTGCCAGCAGTTCCTCCACGGGAAGTGGGAGGACTGAAGCTTTCTTT
CASSSSTGSGRTEAFF
>TRBJ2-1|NA|NA|TRBV25-1
TGTGCCAGCAGTGAATCTTTGGTGGGAGAGGGGTACAATGAGCAGTTCTTC
CASSESLVGEGYNEQFF
>TRBJ2-7|NA|NA|TRBV4-1
TGCGCCAGCAGCCAATCCTGGGTAGCGGCCCCGACAGTATACGAGCAGCACTTC
CASSQSWVAAPTVYEQHF
>TRBJ2-7|medium-sized|NA|TRBV7-9
TGTGCCAGCAGCCCTTCGATAGGGGTGAGTGAGCAGTACTTC
CASSPSIGVSEQYF
>TRBJ2-5|NA|TRBD2|TRBV10-2
TGCGCCAGCAGTGAGTCCGAAGCGGGGCTAACGGAGACCCAGTACTTC
CASSESEAGLTETQYF
>TRBJ2-5|NA|NA|TRBV6-6
TGTGCCAGCAGCCGCCCAGGGGAGACCCAGTACTTC
CASSRPGETQYF
>TRBJ2-1|NA|TRBD2|TRBV10-3
TGTGCCATCAGTGAGACCGGGACTAGCGGATGGGATGAGCAGTTCTTC
CAISETGTSGWDEQFF
>TRBJ2-1|many|NA|TRBV9
TGTGCCAGCAGCGTATGGGAGTTGAGAAATGAGCAGTTCTTC
CASSVWELRNEQFF
>TRBJ1-1|NA|NA|TRBV24-1
TGTGCCACCAGTGATCCAGACAGGACGGACACTGAAGCTTTCTTT
CATSDPDRTDTEAFF
>TRBJ2-7|few|TRBD1|TRBV24-1
TGTGCCACCGCCGGGACAGGTTCCCACGAGCAGTACTTC
CATAGTGSHEQYF
>TRBJ2-5|NA|TRBD2|TRBV2
TGTGCCAGCCGAGCGGGAGCGCAAGAGACCCAGTACTTC
CASRAGAQETQYF
>TRBJ2-1|NA|NA|TRBV3-1
TGTGCCAGCAGCCGGGATCGTGAGCAGTTCTTC
CASSRDREQFF
>TRBJ2-5|NA|TRBD2|TRBV24-1
TGTGCCACCAGTGACAACCCGCCGGGACTAGCAGAAGAGACCCAGTACTTC
CATSDNPPGLAEETQYF
>TRBJ2-5|once|NA|TRBV7-9
TGTGCCAGCAGCGTGACAAGACAAGAGACCCAGTACTTC
CASSVTRQETQYF
>TRBJ1-1|NA|NA|TRBV6-5
TGTGCCAGCAGTTCAAGTCCTGGGTGGACTGAAGCTTTCTTT
CASSSSPGWTEAFF
>TRBJ1-2|once|NA|TRBV7-9
TGTGCCAGCAGCTCGGATGCTCTAGTGGGCTACACCTTC
CASSSDALVGYTF
>TRBJ1-1|NA|NA|TRBV7-4
TGTGCCAGCAGTCGAGCGACAGGCCCCCTTAAGGACACTGAAGCTTTCTTT
CASSRATGPLKDTEAFF
>TRBJ2-5|NA|NA|TRBV12-3/TRBV12-4
TGTGCCAGCACCTGTCAGACCCAGTACTTC
CASTCQTQYF
>TRBJ2-1|NA|TRBD1|TRBV29-1
TGCAGCGTCCGAGTGACAGGGTATTACAATGAGCAGTTCTTC
CSVRVTGYYNEQFF
>TRBJ2-3|NA|TRBD1|TRBV4-2
TGTGCCAGCAGCCAAGGCGACAGGGCTGGCACAGATACGCAGTATTTT
CASSQGDRAGTDTQYF
>TRBJ2-1|once|TRBD1|TRBV10-3
TGTGCCATCAGTCCGCCATGCAAAGACAGGGCTTACAATGAGCAGTTCTTC
CAISPPCKDRAYNEQFF
>TRBJ2-2|NA|TRBD1|TRBV20-1
TGCAGTGCCTCAGGGGGCACCGGGGAGCTGTTTTTT
CSASGGTGELFF
>TRBJ1-1|NA|NA|TRBV25-1
TGTGCCAGCAGCGGTGGGACTTCGAACACTGAAGCTTTCTTT
CASSGGTSNTEAFF
>TRBJ1-3|few|NA|TRBV9
TGTGCCAGCAGCCATGGCGCCACCATATATTTT
CASSHGATIYF
>TRBJ2-6|NA|TRBD1|TRBV7-9
TGTGCCAGCAGCTGGGACAGGCTCAACGTCCTGACTTTC
CASSWDRLNVLTF
>TRBJ2-3|many|TRBD2|TRBV27
TGTGCCAGCAGTTTACCGAGCGGGAGGATCCTGGGAGATACGCAGTATTTT
CASSLPSGRILGDTQYF
>TRBJ2-5|NA|TRBD2|TRBV7-9
TGTGCCAGCAGCGAAGTTACCCCGGGACTACGAGGGGAGACCCAGTACTTC
CASSEVTPGLRGETQYF
>TRBJ2-5|NA|NA|TRBV24-1
TGTGCCACCAGTGATTTTCCCAATGCGAGCCAAGAGACCCAGTACTTC
CATSDFPNASQETQYF
>TRBJ2-5|NA|TRBD1|TRBV20-1
TGCAGTGCTAGTTTAGGGACAGGGAAGGGGGAAGAGACCCAGTACTTC
CSASLGTGKGEETQYF
>TRBJ2-1|NA|NA|TRBV10-1
TGCGCCAGCAGTTCCTTAGAGGGAGCGGCCTACAATGAGCAGTTCTTC
CASSSLEGAAYNEQFF
>TRBJ2-7|many|NA|TRBV25-1
TGTGCCAGCAGTGAAGATAGGGCCAAGCAGTACTTC
CASSEDRAKQYF
>TRBJ2-3|NA|TRBD2|TRBV9
TGTGCCAGCAGCGCCGGGACTAGCGGGAGCACAGATACGCAGTATTTT
CASSAGTSGSTDTQYF
>TRBJ2-5|NA|NA|TRBV9
TGTGCCAGCAGCCCGAACCCAAGGCAAGAGACCCAGTACTTC
CASSPNPRQETQYF
>TRBJ2-3|many|NA|TRBV2
TGTGCCAGCAGTGGAAGCTTTACAGATACGCAGTATTTT
CASSGSFTDTQYF
>TRBJ2-7|NA|NA|TRBV29-1
TGCAGCGTTGTACAGGACAGCTACGAGCAGTACTTC
CSVVQDSYEQYF
>TRBJ2-7|NA|NA|TRBV7-2
TGTGCCAGCAGCCGCCTAATACGGGAAACCTACGAACAGTACTTC
CASSRLIRETYEQYF
>TRBJ2-5|NA|NA|TRBV7-2
TGTGCCAGCAGCTTAAGTTCGGTGGCGGGACAAGAGACCCAGTACTTC
CASSLSSVAGQETQYF
>TRBJ1-5|NA|NA|TRBV11-2
NA
CDSSFYICSADMGDQPQHF
>TRBJ2-7|NA|TRBD2|TRBV7-2
TGTGCCAGCAGCTTAGGGCCGGGACTAGCTTACGAGCAGTACTTC
CASSLGPGLAYEQYF
>TRBJ2-7|NA|NA|TRBV20-1
TGCAGTGCTAGGGGACCGGGAGCATCCTACGAGCAGTACTTC
CSARGPGASYEQYF
>TRBJ1-1|NA|NA|TRBV28
TGTGCCAGCAGTTTGATGCCGATGAACACTGAAGCTTTCTTT
CASSLMPMNTEAFF
>TRBJ1-1|many|NA|TRBV6-1
TGTGCCAGCAGTGTGGGTTTGACTGAAGCTTTCTTT
CASSVGLTEAFF
>TRBJ1-1|few|NA|TRBV6-2/TRBV6-3
TGTGCCAGCAAGAAGGGGGGGGGAAGGACTGAAGCTTTCTTT
CASKKGGGRTEAFF
>TRBJ2-5|NA|NA|TRBV29-1
TGCAGCGTTGAAGACAGGGATAATCGAGAGACCCAGTACTTC
CSVEDRDNRETQYF
>TRBJ2-5|once|TRBD2|TRBV10-3
TGTGCCAGCAGTTACGGGAGGGGACGGGAGACCCAGTACTTC
CASSYGRGRETQYF
>TRBJ2-5|many|NA|TRBV20-1
TGCAGTGCTACTTATATGGGGGAGACCCAGTACTTC
CSATYMGETQYF
>TRBJ1-3|medium-sized|NA|TRBV2
TGTGCCAGCAGACACGACAACTCTGGAAACACCATATATTTT
CASRHDNSGNTIYF
>TRBJ1-5|many|TRBD1|TRBV24-1
TGTGCCACCAGTGATCAGGGAGGGGACAGGGGGTTTCAGCCCCAGCATTTT
CATSDQGGDRGFQPQHF
>TRBJ2-4|NA|NA|TRBV2
TGTGTCAGCAGTGAAGGAACGGTAGACATTCAGTACTTC
CVSSEGTVDIQYF
>TRBJ1-1|NA|NA|TRBV29-1
TGCAGCGTTCGCCCAGCGATGAACACTGAAGCTTTCTTT
CSVRPAMNTEAFF
>TRBJ2-7|NA|NA|TRBV2
TGTGCCAGCAGTGTCTACCTCTCCTACGAGCAGTACTTC
CASSVYLSYEQYF
>TRBJ1-1|NA|NA|TRBV29-1
TGCAGCGTTAGGGGAGACGGGAACACTGAAGCTTTCTTT
CSVRGDGNTEAFF
>TRBJ2-7|medium-sized|TRBD1|TRBV7-8
TGTGCCAGCAGCTTAGCGTTCAGGGGGATCTACGAGCAGTACTTC
CASSLAFRGIYEQYF
>TRBJ2-2|NA|TRBD2|TRBV7-6
TGTGCCAGCAGCACCGGACTAGCGGGAGATGGTGGCACCGGGGAGCTGTTTTTT
CASSTGLAGDGGTGELFF
>TRBJ2-5|few|NA|TRBV5-6
TGTGCCAGCAGAAGTCCTAGCGGAGGGGGCCAAGAGACCCAGTACTTC
CASRSPSGGGQETQYF
>TRBJ1-2|NA|NA|TRBV7-9
TGTGCCAGCAGCCAATACTGGGTTCTTTCGAACTATGGCTACACCTTC
CASSQYWVLSNYGYTF